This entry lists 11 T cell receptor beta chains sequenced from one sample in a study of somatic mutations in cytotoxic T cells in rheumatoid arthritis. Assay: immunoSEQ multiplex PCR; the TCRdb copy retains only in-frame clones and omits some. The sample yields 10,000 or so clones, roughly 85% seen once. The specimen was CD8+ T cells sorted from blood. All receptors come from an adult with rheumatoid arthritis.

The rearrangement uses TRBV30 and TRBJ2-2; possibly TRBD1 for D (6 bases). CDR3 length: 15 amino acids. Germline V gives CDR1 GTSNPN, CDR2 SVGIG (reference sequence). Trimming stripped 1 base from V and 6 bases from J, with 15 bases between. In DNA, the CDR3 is TGTGCCTGGAGTGCCCTCCGGGCAGGGGCCGGGGAGCTGTTTTTT. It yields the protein CAWSALRAGAGELFF.

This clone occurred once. The CDR3 sequence is CASSLAGDSYEQYF. Here the CDR3 DNA reads TGTGCCAGCAGCTTAGCGGGGGACAGCTACGAGCAGTACTTC. The rearrangement uses TRBV7-6 and TRBJ2-7; the match to TRBD1 covers 7 bases. With V trimmed by 0 bases and J by 3 bases, 2 bases remained unmatched. The CDR3 spans 14 residues. The germline V gene encodes CDR1 SGHVS and CDR2 FNYEAQ.

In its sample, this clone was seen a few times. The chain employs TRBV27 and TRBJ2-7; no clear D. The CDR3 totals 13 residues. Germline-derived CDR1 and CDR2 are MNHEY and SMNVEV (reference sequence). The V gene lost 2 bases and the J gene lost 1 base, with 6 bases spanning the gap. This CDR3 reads CASSLGMSYEQYF. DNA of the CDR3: TGTGCCAGCAGTTTAGGAATGTCCTACGAGCAGTACTTC.

CDR3 nucleotides: TGTGCCAGCAGTTTCTCCTCACTAGAGCAGTACTTC. Residues: CASSFSSLEQYF. The chain combines TRBV28 with TRBJ2-5, with a tentative D call TRBD2 (5 bases). V shed 3 bases and J shed 11 bases, with 13 bases lying between them. Germline CDR1 is MDHEN and CDR2 is SYDVKM. CDR3 length: 12 residues. The full variable domain, with the rest looked up from reference TRBV28 and TRBJ2-5, is DVKVTQSSRYLVKRTGEKVFLECVQDMDHENMFWYRQDPGLGLRLIYFSYDVKMKEKGDIPEGYSVSREKKERFSLILESASTNQTSMYLCASSFSSLEQYFGPGTRLLVL.

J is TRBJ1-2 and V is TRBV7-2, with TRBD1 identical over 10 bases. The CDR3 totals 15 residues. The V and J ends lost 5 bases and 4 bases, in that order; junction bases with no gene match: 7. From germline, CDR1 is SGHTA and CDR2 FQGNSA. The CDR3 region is CASSPARTGGYGYTF. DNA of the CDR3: TGTGCCAGCAGCCCCGCCCGGACAGGGGGCTATGGCTACACCTTC. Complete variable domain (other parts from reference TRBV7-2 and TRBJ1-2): GAGVSQSPSNKVTEKGKDVELRCDPISGHTALYWYRQSLGQGLEFLIYFQGNSAPDKSGLPSDRFSAERTGGSVSTLTIQRTQQEDSAVYLCASSPARTGGYGYTFGSGTRLTVV.

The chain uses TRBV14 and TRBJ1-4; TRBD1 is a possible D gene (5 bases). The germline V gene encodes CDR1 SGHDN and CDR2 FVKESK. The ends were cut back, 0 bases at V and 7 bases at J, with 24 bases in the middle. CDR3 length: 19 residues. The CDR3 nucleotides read TGTGCCAGCAGCCAAGACGGACCCCAGAATCCAGGGTGGGGTGAAAAACTGTTTTTT. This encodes CASSQDGPQNPGWGEKLFF.

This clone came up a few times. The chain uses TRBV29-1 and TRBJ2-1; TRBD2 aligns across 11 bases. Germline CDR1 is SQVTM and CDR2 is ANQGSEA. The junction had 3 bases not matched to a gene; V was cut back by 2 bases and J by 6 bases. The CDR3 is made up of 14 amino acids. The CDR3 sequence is CSVEIAGGPNEQFF. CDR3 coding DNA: TGCAGCGTTGAAATAGCGGGAGGGCCCAATGAGCAGTTCTTC.

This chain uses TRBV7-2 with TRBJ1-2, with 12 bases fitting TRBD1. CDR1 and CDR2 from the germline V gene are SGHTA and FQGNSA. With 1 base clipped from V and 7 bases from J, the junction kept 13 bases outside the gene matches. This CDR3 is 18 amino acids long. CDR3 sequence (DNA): TGTGCCAGCAGCTTAGTTTCTAGTTTGGGACAGGGGGCAGGTGGCTACACCTTC. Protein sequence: CASSLVSSLGQGAGGYTF.

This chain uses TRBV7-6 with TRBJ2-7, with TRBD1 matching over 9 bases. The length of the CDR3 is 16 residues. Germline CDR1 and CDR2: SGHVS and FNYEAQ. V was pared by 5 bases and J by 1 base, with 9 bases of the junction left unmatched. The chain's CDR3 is CASSPGQDRGSYEQYF. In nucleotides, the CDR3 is TGTGCCAGCAGCCCGGGGCAGGACAGGGGTTCCTACGAGCAGTACTTC.

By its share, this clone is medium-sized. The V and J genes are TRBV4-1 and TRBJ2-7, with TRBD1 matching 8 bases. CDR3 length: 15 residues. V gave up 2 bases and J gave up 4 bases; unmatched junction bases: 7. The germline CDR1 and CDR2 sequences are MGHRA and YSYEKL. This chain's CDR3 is CASSQITGGSYEQYF. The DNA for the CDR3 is TGCGCCAGCAGCCAAATTACAGGGGGGTCTTACGAGCAGTACTTC.

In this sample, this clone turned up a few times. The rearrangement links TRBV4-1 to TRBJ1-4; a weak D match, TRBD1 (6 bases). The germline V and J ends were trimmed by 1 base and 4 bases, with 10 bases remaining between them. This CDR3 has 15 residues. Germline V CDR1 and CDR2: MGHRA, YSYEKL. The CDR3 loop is CASSQAQGRNEKLFF. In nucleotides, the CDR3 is TGCGCCAGCAGCCAAGCTCAGGGGCGTAATGAAAAACTGTTTTTT.